The source of this TCR beta chain is a study of blood T cell repertoires in COVID-19. Here immunoSEQ multiplex PCR was the method, and the copy in TCRdb shows in-frame clones only, minus some. The sample carries about 130,000 clones, 75% to 90% recorded once. Per germline, CDR1 KGHSH and CDR2 LQKENI. V lost 3 bases to trimming and J lost 3 bases; unmatched junction nucleotides: 1. The CDR3 has 14 amino acids. The rearrangement joins TRBV18 to TRBJ2-7, with 11 nucleotides matching TRBD2. Source material: peripheral blood. The receptor comes from a woman older than 75 with COVID-19, enrolled during active disease. CDR3 sequence (DNA): TGTGCCAGCTCACCGGGACTAGCGGTCTACGAGCAGTACTTC. This sequence encodes CASSPGLAVYEQYF. The whole variable domain, remainder taken from reference TRBV18 and TRBJ2-7, is NAGVMQNPRHLVRRRGQEARLRCSPMKGHSHVYWYRQLPEEGLKFMVYLQKENIIDESGMPKERFSAEFPKEGPSILRIQQVVRGDSAAYFCASSPGLAVYEQYFGPGTRLTVT.